This T cell receptor (beta chain) is from a study of T-cell reconstitution after alpha-beta-depleted transplantation in children. Study outcomes and limitations: Surviving recipient T cells and thymic progenitors underlay high day-60 TCRbeta diversity in some patients. Most T-cell counts and diversity one year after the transplant came from T cells that were newly produced. Several hundred expanded graft clones reportedly gave rise to the alpha-beta T cells present about two months after transplant.

Preparation of the TCRbeta library involved a method that used unique molecular identifiers. Each CDR3 protein gets one entry after TCRdb re-called the PCR reads with MiXCR. In the table there are about 350,000 distinct CDR3 sequences, about 17% of which are singletons. V gave up 4 bases and J gave up 0 bases, with 10 bases separating them. Germline CDR1 PRHDT, CDR2 FYEKMQ (reference sequence). The CDR3 is made up of 15 amino acids. With respect to this clonotype: Its antigen is not known.

The receptor comes from a male patient between 2 and 10 years old who had a stem cell transplant for acute lymphoblastic leukemia, so the T cells may come from the graft donor. The V and J genes are TRBV13 and TRBJ1-3; no reliable D call. Sequences were derived from PBMCs, mostly from graft donor cells, sampled 360 days after TCRalphabeta/CD19-depleted stem cell transplant. The CDR3 here is CASSYTQLSGNTIYF. The CDR3 bases are TGTGCCAGCAGCTATACACAGCTCTCTGGAAACACCATATATTTT.